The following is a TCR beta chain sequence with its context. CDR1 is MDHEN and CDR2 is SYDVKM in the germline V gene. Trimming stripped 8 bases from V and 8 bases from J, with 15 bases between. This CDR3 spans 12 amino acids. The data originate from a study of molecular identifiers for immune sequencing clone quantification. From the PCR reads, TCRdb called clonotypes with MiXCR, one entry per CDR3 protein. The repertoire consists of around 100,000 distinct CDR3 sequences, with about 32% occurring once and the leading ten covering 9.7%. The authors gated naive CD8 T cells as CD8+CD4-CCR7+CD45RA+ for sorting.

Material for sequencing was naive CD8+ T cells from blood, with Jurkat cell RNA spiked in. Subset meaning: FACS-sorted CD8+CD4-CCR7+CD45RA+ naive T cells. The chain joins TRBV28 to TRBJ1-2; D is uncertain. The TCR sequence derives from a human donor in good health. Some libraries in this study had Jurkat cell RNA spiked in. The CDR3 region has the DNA TGTGCCAGCTCCGGGATCCTCCTCGGCTACACCTTC. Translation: CASSGILLGYTF.